A single sample is the source of the 17 T cell receptor beta chains below, sequenced in a study of T cell responses to AZD1222 COVID-19 vaccine. TCRdb keeps only in-frame clones here, not all; method: immunoSEQ multiplex PCR. The table shows approximately 120,000 clones, with about 90% occurring only once. The sequenced sample was peripheral blood, obtained on day 0 of AZD1222 vaccination. The receptor source for this set is an adult in good health.

The chain carries TRBV28 and TRBJ2-7; 11 bases map to TRBD1. Germline assignment: CDR1 MDHEN and CDR2 SYDVKM. The CDR3 runs to 12 residues. V shed 10 bases, J shed 4 bases, and the junction held 3 bases outside the gene matches. The DNA of the CDR3 is TGTGCCACCGGACAGGGGGCTTACGAGCAGTACTTC. Protein: CATGQGAYEQYF.

The chain couples TRBV6-1 to TRBJ2-3; D is uncertain. V lost 2 bases to trimming and J lost 2 bases, with 8 bases between them. This CDR3 spans 14 amino acids. CDR1 and CDR2 from the germline V gene are MNHNS and SASEGT. CDR3 DNA: TGTGCCAGCAGTGAAATAGTAGCCACAGATACGCAGTATTTT. Translated: CASSEIVATDTQYF.

This chain uses TRBV28 with TRBJ2-3; D is possibly TRBD1 or TRBD2 (7 bases each). This CDR3 comprises 15 residues. The germline V gene encodes CDR1 MDHEN and CDR2 SYDVKM. The ends were cut back, 9 bases at V and 0 bases at J, with 16 bases in the middle. The CDR3 DNA reads TGTGCCAGTGGGGGAGGGGGCGCGAGCACAGATACGCAGTATTTT. Translation: CASGGGGASTDTQYF. The full variable domain, its missing parts supplied by reference TRBV28 and TRBJ2-3, is DVKVTQSSRYLVKRTGEKVFLECVQDMDHENMFWYRQDPGLGLRLIYFSYDVKMKEKGDIPEGYSVSREKKERFSLILESASTNQTSMYLCASGGGGASTDTQYFGPGTRLTVL.

The chain has TRBV2 and TRBJ2-7; weak D call: TRBD1 (5 bases). The V gene's germline CDR1 is SNHLY and CDR2 FYNNEI. Trimming removed 6 bases from V and 4 bases from J, with 10 bases in between. The CDR3 extends over 12 amino acids. CDR3 nucleotide sequence: TGTGCCAGCAGGGTACAGGTTTACGAGCAGTACTTC. Protein product: CASRVQVYEQYF.

This chain links TRBV28 with TRBJ2-1, with a possible D match to TRBD1 (5 bases). CDR3 length equals 15 residues. Trimming pared 5 bases from V and 9 bases from J, leaving 20 bases between. Germline values: CDR1 MDHEN, CDR2 SYDVKM. This CDR3 reads CASSRLGVKKGEQFF. In nucleotides, the CDR3 is TGTGCCAGCAGTCGTCTAGGGGTGAAAAAGGGTGAGCAGTTCTTC.

This sequence joins TRBV2 and TRBJ1-3; D gene ambiguous. CDR1 SNHLY and CDR2 FYNNEI come from the germline V gene. Trimming shortened V by 7 bases and J by 0 bases, and 10 bases separated the two germline ends. CDR3 length: 14 amino acids. CDR3 region: CASKARISGNTIYF. CDR3 sequence (DNA): TGTGCCAGCAAAGCGCGGATCTCTGGAAACACCATATATTTT.

This clone was recorded a few times. This chain joins TRBV6-2 or TRBV6-3 and TRBJ2-7, with D perhaps matching TRBD1 (5 bases). The germline V and J ends were trimmed by 2 bases and 3 bases, with 11 bases remaining between them. CDR1 and CDR2 (germline): MNHEY, SVGEGT. The CDR3 has 14 residues. Here the CDR3 DNA reads TGTGCCAGCAGTTACAGGGGATACTACTACGAGCAGTACTTC. This encodes CASSYRGYYYEQYF.

The chain combines TRBV3-1 (or the pseudogene TRBV3-2) with TRBJ2-5; TRBD2 is a possible D gene (6 bases). CDR3 length: 14 amino acids. In germline, CDR1 is LGHDT, CDR2 YNNKEL (reference sequence). Trimming took 4 bases from V and 4 from J, leaving 13 bases between them. CDR3: CASSPLTGVETQYF. As DNA, the CDR3 is TGTGCCAGCAGCCCCCTCACGGGGGTAGAGACCCAGTACTTC.

V gene TRBV28 combines with J gene TRBJ1-1; D remains unclear. Germline V gives CDR1 MDHEN, CDR2 SYDVKM. V was trimmed by 4 bases and J by 5 bases, leaving 8 bases between them. The CDR3 extends over 12 amino acids. The CDR3 coding sequence is TGTGCCAGCAGTTGGAGCAAGACTGAAGCTTTCTTT. Translating gives CASSWSKTEAFF.

The J gene is TRBJ2-2, the V gene TRBV13, with TRBD1 matching over 7 bases. Per germline, CDR1 PRHDT and CDR2 FYEKMQ (reference sequence). The CDR3 runs to 16 residues. V was clipped by 6 bases and J by 0 bases; unmatched bases: 7. The CDR3 spells CASRPVGTANTGELFF. Written as DNA, the CDR3 is TGTGCCAGCAGGCCGGTAGGGACAGCGAACACCGGGGAGCTGTTTTTT.

This chain joins TRBV30 and TRBJ1-3, with no clear D. The germline V and J ends were trimmed by 4 bases and 8 bases, with 9 bases remaining between them. Germline CDR1 is GTSNPN and CDR2 is SVGIG (reference sequence). CDR3 length: 11 residues. Here the CDR3 reads CAWMFRDTIYF. The CDR3 bases are TGTGCCTGGATGTTCCGGGACACCATATATTTT.

The CDR3 loop is CASSDRGQGEAFF. Written as DNA, the CDR3 is TGTGCCAGCAGCGATAGGGGACAGGGTGAAGCTTTCTTT. The J gene is TRBJ1-1, the V gene TRBV21-1; the table gives TRBD1 as D, unverified against the DNA. TRBV21-1 is termed a pseudogene. This CDR3 is 13 amino acids long.

The chain couples TRBV5-4 to TRBJ1-2; no clear D gene. This CDR3 comprises 15 residues. Germline V lookup: CDR1 SGHNT, CDR2 YYREEE (reference sequence). The germline V and J ends were trimmed by 0 bases and 4 bases, with 13 bases remaining between them. The DNA for the CDR3 is TGTGCCAGCAGCTTGGAAAGGTTACCGATCTATGGCTACACCTTC. It specifies CASSLERLPIYGYTF.

The rearrangement links TRBV19 to TRBJ2-5, with D uncertain. CDR1 is LNHDA, CDR2 SQIVND, per germline (reference sequence). V lost 3 bases, J lost 4 bases, and 12 bases lay in between. The CDR3 runs 14 residues. CDR3 protein: CASSIRASAETQYF. CDR3 sequence (DNA): TGTGCCAGTAGTATCAGAGCATCGGCAGAGACCCAGTACTTC.

CDR3 in amino acids: CASSQLTPVRYTF. Written as DNA, the CDR3 is TGTGCCAGCAGCCAACTTACCCCCGTACGCTACACCTTC. The chain combines TRBV3-1 (or the pseudogene TRBV3-2) with TRBJ1-2, with D hard to call. This CDR3 is 13 amino acids long. CDR1 and CDR2 from the germline V gene are LGHDT and YNNKEL (reference sequence). Trimming pared 2 bases from V and 9 bases from J, leaving 13 bases between.

The gene calls are TRBV30 and TRBJ2-3; D gene uncertain. The V and J ends lost 0 bases and 3 bases respectively, with 10 bases between them. This CDR3 comprises 14 residues. Germline CDR1 is GTSNPN and CDR2 is SVGIG (reference sequence). The chain's CDR3 is CAWSVGLVTDTQYF. The CDR3 DNA sequence: TGTGCCTGGAGTGTAGGGCTAGTAACAGATACGCAGTATTTT.

The chain combines TRBV7-9 with TRBJ1-2; TRBD1 is a possible D gene (5 bases). V gave up 3 bases and J gave up 10 bases, with 15 bases separating them. Germline CDR1 SEHNR, CDR2 FQNEAQ (reference sequence). The CDR3 has 13 amino acids. The CDR3 region has the DNA TGTGCCAGCAGCTTCCGGACATTGCCTCACTACACCTTC. Translation gives CASSFRTLPHYTF. Based on the CDR3 plus reference TRBV7-9 and TRBJ1-2, the full variable domain is DTGVSQNPRHKITKRGQNVTFRCDPISEHNRLYWYRQTLGQGPEFLTYFQNEAQLEKSRLLSDRFSAERPKGSFSTLEIQRTEQGDSAMYLCASSFRTLPHYTFGSGTRLTVV.